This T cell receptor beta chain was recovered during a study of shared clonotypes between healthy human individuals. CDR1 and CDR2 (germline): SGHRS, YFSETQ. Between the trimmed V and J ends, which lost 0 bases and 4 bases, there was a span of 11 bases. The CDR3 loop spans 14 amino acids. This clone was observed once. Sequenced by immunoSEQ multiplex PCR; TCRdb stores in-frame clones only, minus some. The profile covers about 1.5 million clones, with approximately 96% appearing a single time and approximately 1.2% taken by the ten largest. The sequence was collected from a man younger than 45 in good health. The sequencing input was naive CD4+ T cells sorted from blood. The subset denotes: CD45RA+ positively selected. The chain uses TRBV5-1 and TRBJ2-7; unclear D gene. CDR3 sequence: CASSLARPGYEQYF. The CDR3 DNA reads TGCGCCAGCAGCTTGGCTCGTCCTGGATACGAGCAGTACTTC. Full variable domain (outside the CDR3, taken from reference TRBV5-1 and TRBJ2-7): KAGVTQTPRYLIKTRGQQVTLSCSPISGHRSVSWYQQTPGQGLQFLFEYFSETQRNKGNFPGRFSGRQFSNSRSEMNVSTLELGDSALYLCASSLARPGYEQYFGPGTRLTVT.